This is a list of T cell receptor beta chains from one sample in a study of graft-versus-host responses after intestinal transplantation. TCRdb's copy holds only in-frame clones and misses some; the assay was immunoSEQ multiplex PCR. The sample gives 15,000 to 20,000 clones, 75% to 90% of which show up once; about 6.3% is in the top ten. The sequences come from PBMCs, collected around 110 days after intestinal transplant. These receptors were obtained from a human patient who received an intestinal transplant, so some T cells may come from the graft donor. The CDR3 runs from the conserved cysteine through the conserved F or W. The D gene is left open where the match is weak. Clone size is shown for a subset of rows, as once, few, many or a class of expanded clone.

D gene	clone size	J gene	V gene	CDR3 DNA	CDR3 protein
.	.	TRBJ1-2	TRBV27	TGTGCCAGCAGTAGGGGAAGAGCTAACTATGGCTACACCTTC	CASSRGRANYGYTF
.	.	TRBJ2-7	TRBV5-1	TGCGCCAGCAGTCTCTCCCCCGAACCTAGATCCTACGAGCAGTACTTC	CASSLSPEPRSYEQYF
.	once	TRBJ2-7	TRBV7-3	TGTGCCAGCAGCTTAACTGGGACCCCCTACGAGCAGTACTTC	CASSLTGTPYEQYF
.	.	TRBJ2-7	TRBV27	TGTGCCAGCAGTTTATCGAATTCGGGACCGATCTACGAGCAGTACTTC	CASSLSNSGPIYEQYF
.	.	TRBJ1-3	TRBV13	TGTGCCAGCGGATCCGGGCCTACCCAAAGGGACTCTGGAAACACCATATATTTT	CASGSGPTQRDSGNTIYF
TRBD2	.	TRBJ2-7	TRBV4-2	TGTGCCAGCAGCCAAGAGGCAGGGTGGGACTACTACGAGCAGTACTTC	CASSQEAGWDYYEQYF
.	.	TRBJ2-2	TRBV9	TGTGCCAGCAGCGTATTGGGCACCGGGGAGCTGTTTTTT	CASSVLGTGELFF
.	.	TRBJ2-1	TRBV27	TGTGCCAGCAGTGCCTACACTAGGTCCAATGAGCAGTTCTTC	CASSAYTRSNEQFF
.	.	TRBJ1-6	TRBV7-9	TGTGCCAGCAGCTTAGCGCAGGGCGGGAATAGACTCCACTTT	CASSLAQGGNRLHF
.	.	TRBJ2-7	TRBV19	TGTGCCAGTAGTATAGTTCCCGGGACTGGAACCTACGAGCAGTACTTC	CASSIVPGTGTYEQYF
.	.	TRBJ2-7	TRBV2	TGTGCCAGCAGTGACTTCTGGGAGCAGTACTTC	CASSDFWEQYF
.	once	TRBJ2-6	TRBV4-3	TGCGCCAGCAGCCAAGCCCTCGGGGCCAACGTCCTGACTTTC	CASSQALGANVLTF
TRBD2	.	TRBJ2-7	TRBV2	TGTGCCAGCAGTGAGGGACTAGCGGGAGGGGTTACCTACGAGCAGTACTTC	CASSEGLAGGVTYEQYF
.	.	TRBJ2-7	TRBV11-2	TGTGCCAGCAGCTTCACTACGGGCGGAAGGACCTACGAGCAGTACTTC	CASSFTTGGRTYEQYF
TRBD2	.	TRBJ2-7	TRBV7-9	TGTGCCAGCAGCTTTAGCGGGACCCGCTACGAGCAGTACTTC	CASSFSGTRYEQYF
.	.	TRBJ2-1	TRBV19	TGTGCCAGTGCCCCTCTAGGTTATAACAATGAGCAGTTCTTC	CASAPLGYNNEQFF